These T cell receptor beta chains were read from a single sample in a study of T-cell reconstitution after alpha-beta-depleted transplantation in children. TCRdb redid the calling of the PCR reads with MiXCR, one entry per CDR3 protein. The table includes approximately 300,000 distinct CDR3 sequences, around 10% detected once. This specimen was PBMCs, taken before TCRalphabeta/CD19-depleted stem cell transplant. The receptor source for this set is a boy less than two years old with acute myeloid leukemia, due to receive a stem cell transplant. CDR3s include the opening cysteine and the closing phenylalanine or tryptophan. The order of the fields is clone size, D gene, J gene, V gene, CDR3 DNA, CDR3 protein. A D gene is named only where the DNA matches it firmly. Clone size, where shown, is once, few, many, or a class for clones that have expanded.

abundance: many
d_gene: TRBD1
j_gene: TRBJ2-3
v_gene: TRBV5-5
CDR3nt: TGTGCCAGCAGTCGGGGGACAGGGATAGGAGATACGCAGTATTTT
CDR3aa: CASSRGTGIGDTQYF

abundance: few
d_gene: .
j_gene: TRBJ2-2
v_gene: TRBV18
CDR3nt: TGTGCCAGCTCACCAATCAGCGCGACCTCGAACACCGGGGAGCTGTTTTTT
CDR3aa: CASSPISATSNTGELFF

abundance: many
d_gene: .
j_gene: TRBJ2-5
v_gene: TRBV7-8
CDR3nt: TGTGCCAGCAGCTTAGGTCCCCAAGAGACCCAGTACTTC
CDR3aa: CASSLGPQETQYF

abundance: many
d_gene: TRBD2
j_gene: TRBJ2-7
v_gene: TRBV7-8
CDR3nt: TGTTCCAGCAGCCTGGGAGGGCTGTACGAGCAGTACTTC
CDR3aa: CSSSLGGLYEQYF

abundance: many
d_gene: .
j_gene: TRBJ2-1
v_gene: TRBV29-1
CDR3nt: TGCAGCGTTGAAGATTTGAGGGAGGCCGTTAAGGATGAGCAGTTCTTC
CDR3aa: CSVEDLREAVKDEQFF

abundance: .
d_gene: .
j_gene: TRBJ1-1
v_gene: TRBV18
CDR3nt: TGTGCCAGCTCACCACGAACCACTGAAGCTTTCTTT
CDR3aa: CASSPRTTEAFF

abundance: .
d_gene: TRBD2
j_gene: TRBJ2-2
v_gene: TRBV2
CDR3nt: TGTGCCAGCAGGGGACTAGCATGGGACGGGGAGCTGTTTTTT
CDR3aa: CASRGLAWDGELFF

abundance: .
d_gene: TRBD2
j_gene: TRBJ2-3
v_gene: TRBV5-4
CDR3nt: TGTGCCAGCAGGTTGCTAGCGGGGGGCACAGATACGCAGTATTTT
CDR3aa: CASRLLAGGTDTQYF

abundance: many
d_gene: .
j_gene: TRBJ2-1
v_gene: TRBV11-2
CDR3nt: TGTGCCAGCTCCCTTCCCGACAGCCTTCCCGACCACCTCTCCTACAATGAGCAGTTCTTC
CDR3aa: CASSLPDSLPDHLSYNEQFF

abundance: many
d_gene: TRBD2
j_gene: TRBJ2-5
v_gene: TRBV27
CDR3nt: TGTGCCAGCAGTTTGGTTTCGGGGGGGTACCAAGAGACCCAGTACTTC
CDR3aa: CASSLVSGGYQETQYF

abundance: few
d_gene: .
j_gene: TRBJ2-5
v_gene: TRBV7-2
CDR3nt: TGTGCCAGCAGCCCACGGACAAGGGGTGAGACCCAGTACTTC
CDR3aa: CASSPRTRGETQYF

abundance: many
d_gene: .
j_gene: TRBJ1-2
v_gene: TRBV9
CDR3nt: TGTGCCAGCAGCGTTCGCCCCTCGGGGGATGGCTACACCTTC
CDR3aa: CASSVRPSGDGYTF

abundance: .
d_gene: TRBD2
j_gene: TRBJ2-1
v_gene: TRBV10-3
CDR3nt: TGTGCCATCAGTGAGTCGGGACTAGCGTTAAATGAGCAGTTCTTC
CDR3aa: CAISESGLALNEQFF

abundance: many
d_gene: TRBD2
j_gene: TRBJ2-3
v_gene: TRBV7-2
CDR3nt: TGTGCCAGCAGCTTAGCGAGCGGGGCTAGCACAGATACGCAGTATTTT
CDR3aa: CASSLASGASTDTQYF

abundance: many
d_gene: .
j_gene: TRBJ2-3
v_gene: TRBV27
CDR3nt: TGTGCCAGCAGTTTGGTTGGTCTCTACACAGATACGCAGTATTTT
CDR3aa: CASSLVGLYTDTQYF

abundance: many
d_gene: .
j_gene: TRBJ2-7
v_gene: TRBV28
CDR3nt: TGTGCCAGCAAGGGTGGCGGGGTTAGCTCCTACGAGCAGTACTTC
CDR3aa: CASKGGGVSSYEQYF

abundance: many
d_gene: TRBD1
j_gene: TRBJ1-5
v_gene: TRBV12-5
CDR3nt: TGTGCTAGTGGTTTGGCTCCAGGACAGGCTAGCAATCAGCCCCAGCATTTT
CDR3aa: CASGLAPGQASNQPQHF

abundance: many
d_gene: .
j_gene: TRBJ2-7
v_gene: TRBV20-1
CDR3nt: TGCAGTGCTGGTACCATTGGCGAGCAGTACTTC
CDR3aa: CSAGTIGEQYF

abundance: .
d_gene: TRBD1
j_gene: TRBJ2-7
v_gene: TRBV6-5
CDR3nt: TGTGCCAGCAGTTACTCGGGGACAGGGAACTACGAGCAGTACTTC
CDR3aa: CASSYSGTGNYEQYF

abundance: many
d_gene: .
j_gene: TRBJ2-5
v_gene: TRBV2
CDR3nt: TGTGCCAGCAGGGACTCAGCCCAAGAGACCCAGTACTTC
CDR3aa: CASRDSAQETQYF

abundance: .
d_gene: .
j_gene: TRBJ2-2
v_gene: TRBV7-9
CDR3nt: TGTACCAGCAGCCCTCGGACGGGCACCGGGGAGCTGTTTTTT
CDR3aa: CTSSPRTGTGELFF

abundance: many
d_gene: .
j_gene: TRBJ1-5
v_gene: TRBV7-9
CDR3nt: TGTGCCAGCAGCAGCGTCCTTGGCAATCAGCCCCAGCATTTT
CDR3aa: CASSSVLGNQPQHF

abundance: .
d_gene: .
j_gene: TRBJ2-3
v_gene: TRBV7-9
CDR3nt: TGTGCCAGCAGATTCAGTGGAGGTATTTCTAGCACAGATACGCAGTATTTT
CDR3aa: CASRFSGGISSTDTQYF

abundance: many
d_gene: TRBD1
j_gene: TRBJ2-7
v_gene: TRBV7-2
CDR3nt: TGTGCCAGCAGCTTAGGGGGGACAGGGGCCTCCTACGAGCAGTACTTC
CDR3aa: CASSLGGTGASYEQYF

abundance: many
d_gene: TRBD1
j_gene: TRBJ1-6
v_gene: TRBV28
CDR3nt: TGTGCCAGCAGCGCGACAGGGTTGAATTCACCCCTCCACTTT
CDR3aa: CASSATGLNSPLHF

abundance: many
d_gene: TRBD1
j_gene: TRBJ2-7
v_gene: TRBV6-1
CDR3nt: TGTGCCAGCAGTCCTACAGGGGGCGATACCTACGAGCAGTACTTC
CDR3aa: CASSPTGGDTYEQYF

abundance: few
d_gene: .
j_gene: TRBJ2-7
v_gene: TRBV27
CDR3nt: TGTGCCAGCAGAGCCTTCCTCGGGAAGGGGAGGACCTACGAGCAGTACTTC
CDR3aa: CASRAFLGKGRTYEQYF

abundance: .
d_gene: .
j_gene: TRBJ2-7
v_gene: TRBV20-1
CDR3nt: TGCAGTGCTAGATCCCTATACGGAACCGCCGGGGGGCCCTACGAGCAGTACTTC
CDR3aa: CSARSLYGTAGGPYEQYF

abundance: many
d_gene: TRBD2
j_gene: TRBJ2-3
v_gene: TRBV20-1
CDR3nt: TGCAGTGCTAGAGAACTAGCGGAATGGGGCACAGATACGCAGTATTTT
CDR3aa: CSARELAEWGTDTQYF

abundance: few
d_gene: .
j_gene: TRBJ2-3
v_gene: TRBV11-2
CDR3nt: TGTGCCAGCAGCTTTATTACAGGATCAGATACGCAGTATTTT
CDR3aa: CASSFITGSDTQYF

abundance: many
d_gene: .
j_gene: TRBJ2-7
v_gene: TRBV27
CDR3nt: TGTGCCAGCAGTTACTCCTTCGGGGAGATGGCCTACGAGCAGTACTTC
CDR3aa: CASSYSFGEMAYEQYF

abundance: .
d_gene: .
j_gene: TRBJ2-1
v_gene: TRBV5-1
CDR3nt: TGCGCCAGCAGCTTGGGCGGAAGCTCCTACAATGACCAGTTCTTC
CDR3aa: CASSLGGSSYNDQFF

abundance: few
d_gene: .
j_gene: TRBJ2-1
v_gene: TRBV19
CDR3nt: TGTGCCAGTAGTATACGATGGCGGGGCTCCTACAATGAGCAGTTCTTC
CDR3aa: CASSIRWRGSYNEQFF

abundance: few
d_gene: .
j_gene: TRBJ1-5
v_gene: TRBV21-1
CDR3nt: TGTGCCAGCAGCAAAGTACGCCCAGGCAATCAGCCCCAGCATTTT
CDR3aa: CASSKVRPGNQPQHF

abundance: many
d_gene: TRBD1
j_gene: TRBJ2-1
v_gene: TRBV2
CDR3nt: TGTGCCAGACGACAGGGGGGGAATGAGCAGTTCTTC
CDR3aa: CARRQGGNEQFF

abundance: many
d_gene: TRBD1
j_gene: TRBJ1-6
v_gene: TRBV28
CDR3nt: TGTGCCAGCAGCTATACCGGGACAGGAGAAAATTCACCCCTCCACTTT
CDR3aa: CASSYTGTGENSPLHF

abundance: .
d_gene: .
j_gene: TRBJ1-2
v_gene: TRBV20-1
CDR3nt: TGCAGTGCTACCTCGGGGGGTGATGGCTACACCTTC
CDR3aa: CSATSGGDGYTF

abundance: .
d_gene: .
j_gene: TRBJ1-1
v_gene: TRBV20-1
CDR3nt: TGCAGTGCTAGCCCGAACACTGAAGCTTTCTTT
CDR3aa: CSASPNTEAFF

abundance: many
d_gene: .
j_gene: TRBJ1-5
v_gene: TRBV20-1
CDR3nt: TGCAGTGCTAGAGGCAGGGGAACCTACAATCAGCCCCAGCATTTT
CDR3aa: CSARGRGTYNQPQHF

abundance: many
d_gene: TRBD1
j_gene: TRBJ2-7
v_gene: TRBV28
CDR3nt: TGTGCCAGCAGGGGTCGGACAGGGGTCGGCGAGCAGTACTTC
CDR3aa: CASRGRTGVGEQYF

abundance: many
d_gene: .
j_gene: TRBJ2-7
v_gene: TRBV12-3/TRBV12-4
CDR3nt: TGTGCCAGCAGCCTTACCAGGGCCAGCGAGCAGTACTTC
CDR3aa: CASSLTRASEQYF

abundance: many
d_gene: TRBD2
j_gene: TRBJ2-2
v_gene: TRBV7-2
CDR3nt: TGTGCCAGCAGGTGGACTAGAAACACCGGGGAGCTGTTTTTT
CDR3aa: CASRWTRNTGELFF

abundance: .
d_gene: .
j_gene: TRBJ2-2
v_gene: TRBV19
CDR3nt: TGTGCCAGTAAGAGGAGGGAGAGCACCGGGGAGCGGTTTTTT
CDR3aa: CASKRRESTGERFF

abundance: many
d_gene: TRBD1
j_gene: TRBJ2-1
v_gene: TRBV24-1
CDR3nt: TGTGCCACCAGTGATCCCGGGACAGGGTATGAGCAGTTCTTC
CDR3aa: CATSDPGTGYEQFF

abundance: .
d_gene: .
j_gene: TRBJ2-7
v_gene: TRBV9
CDR3nt: TGTGCCAGCAGCGTAGGGGGCATAGCGCAACGCGAGCAGTACTTC
CDR3aa: CASSVGGIAQREQYF

abundance: .
d_gene: .
j_gene: TRBJ2-3
v_gene: TRBV7-2
CDR3nt: TGTGCCAGCAGCTTAATTCTTCGGCAGGGTACAGATACGCAGTATTTT
CDR3aa: CASSLILRQGTDTQYF

abundance: many
d_gene: TRBD1
j_gene: TRBJ1-3
v_gene: TRBV7-6
CDR3nt: TGTGCCAGCAGCCCAGACAGGGCTGGAAACACCATATATTTT
CDR3aa: CASSPDRAGNTIYF

abundance: many
d_gene: .
j_gene: TRBJ2-7
v_gene: TRBV29-1
CDR3nt: TGCAGCGTTGAGTCGCAGGGTAGCGACGAGCAGTACTTC
CDR3aa: CSVESQGSDEQYF

abundance: few
d_gene: TRBD2
j_gene: TRBJ2-4
v_gene: TRBV7-2
CDR3nt: TGTGCCAGCAGCTTAAATGGCGGGAGGCCCTCGGGCACCATTCAGTACTTC
CDR3aa: CASSLNGGRPSGTIQYF

abundance: many
d_gene: .
j_gene: TRBJ2-5
v_gene: TRBV12-3/TRBV12-4
CDR3nt: TGTGCCAGCAGCCCCCGGGCAGGGTACCAAGAGACCCAGTACTTC
CDR3aa: CASSPRAGYQETQYF

abundance: many
d_gene: TRBD2
j_gene: TRBJ2-3
v_gene: TRBV12-3/TRBV12-4
CDR3nt: TGTGCCAGCAGCCTTAGCGGGGGAGTCACAGATACGCAGTATTTT
CDR3aa: CASSLSGGVTDTQYF

abundance: many
d_gene: .
j_gene: TRBJ2-7
v_gene: TRBV5-1
CDR3nt: TGCGCCAGCAGCTTGGGTTCGGGGTACTTC
CDR3aa: CASSLGSGYF

abundance: .
d_gene: TRBD1
j_gene: TRBJ1-2
v_gene: TRBV3-1
CDR3nt: TGTGCCAGCAGCCAAGCGGCAGGGGGAGGCTACACCTTC
CDR3aa: CASSQAAGGGYTF